These T cell receptor beta chains were read from a single sample in a study of cytomegalovirus exposure and HLA in healthy donors. Assay used: immunoSEQ multiplex PCR; TCRdb lists only in-frame clones, some missing. Of about 150,000 clones listed, roughly 63% are singletons. The sample was PBMCs. These receptors originate from a woman aged 55 to 70 in good health and CMV-seropositive. Each CDR3 is given with its conserved first and last residue. A D gene is named only where the DNA matches it firmly. Clone sizes are given selectively: once, few, many, or a class where the clone is expanded.

v_call,j_call,clone_size,d_call,cdr3_nt,cdr3_aa
TRBV4-2,TRBJ1-4,.,TRBD1,TGTGCCAGCAGCCACGTTCTACAGGGGGCATTTGAAAAACTGTTTTTT,CASSHVLQGAFEKLFF
TRBV4-3,TRBJ2-7,.,TRBD1,TGCGCCAGCAGCCCGGGACAGGGTCACGACGAGCAGTACTTC,CASSPGQGHDEQYF
TRBV19,TRBJ2-5,.,TRBD2,TGTGCCAGTAGTATCCCCTCTAGCGGGAGAGGTGAGACCCAGTACTTC,CASSIPSSGRGETQYF
TRBV6-1,TRBJ1-6,.,TRBD1,TGTGCCAGCAGCCTTCCGACAGGGAGAAATTCACCCCTCCACTTT,CASSLPTGRNSPLHF
TRBV28,TRBJ1-2,.,TRBD1,TGTGCCAGCAGTCCCGGGACAGCTAACTATGGCTACACCTTC,CASSPGTANYGYTF
TRBV28,TRBJ2-1,.,.,TGTGCCAGCAGCGCAACTGGTCCTGGTTACAATGAGCAGTTCTTC,CASSATGPGYNEQFF
TRBV2,TRBJ2-7,.,TRBD2,TGTGCCAGCAAAACCGGGACTAGCGGATCCTACGAGCAGTACTTC,CASKTGTSGSYEQYF
TRBV7-9,TRBJ2-7,once,.,TGTGCCAGCACTAGAGACAGGCCTCTGGACGAGCAGTACTTC,CASTRDRPLDEQYF
TRBV5-1,TRBJ2-3,.,.,TGCGCCAGCAGCCGTTCAGGGGATGGGGATACGCAGTATTTT,CASSRSGDGDTQYF
TRBV6-4,TRBJ2-1,.,TRBD2,TGTGCCAGCAGTGACCGCCTAGCGGGATACAATGAGCAGTTCTTC,CASSDRLAGYNEQFF
TRBV27,TRBJ1-5,.,TRBD1,TGTGCCAGCAGGTCGAGGCCGGGACAGTTTAATCAGCCCCAGCATTTT,CASRSRPGQFNQPQHF
TRBV5-6,TRBJ2-1,few,.,TGTGCCAGCAGCTTGGAGGCCGGATGGCCGGGGAATGAGCAGTTCTTC,CASSLEAGWPGNEQFF
TRBV28,TRBJ2-7,.,TRBD1,TGTGCCAGCAGTATACCCCTGGACAGGGGATCCGAGCAGTACTTC,CASSIPLDRGSEQYF
TRBV7-8,TRBJ1-2,.,TRBD1,TGTGCCAGCAGCGGCTGGGACAGTAACTATGGCTACACCTTC,CASSGWDSNYGYTF
TRBV11-2,TRBJ2-7,few,TRBD1,TGTGCCAGCAGCTTAGGGCAGGGGGTAACCTACGAGCAGTACTTC,CASSLGQGVTYEQYF
TRBV19,TRBJ2-1,.,.,TGTGCCAGTAGTATAGATCAGGGGTATGAGCAGTTCTTC,CASSIDQGYEQFF
TRBV10-3,TRBJ2-1,few,.,TGTGCCATCAGCGGGGTCTCCTACAATGAGCAGTTCTTC,CAISGVSYNEQFF
TRBV28,TRBJ2-3,few,.,TGTGCCAGCAGTAAACACCAGGGAAACACAGATACGCAGTATTTT,CASSKHQGNTDTQYF
TRBV19,TRBJ1-2,few,TRBD1,TGTGCCAGTAGCGAACAGGGGCCGGGCTATGGCTACACCTTC,CASSEQGPGYGYTF
TRBV28,TRBJ2-7,.,TRBD1,TGTGCCAGCAGTTTGCGGGACAGGGGTTACGAGCAGTACTTC,CASSLRDRGYEQYF
TRBV27,TRBJ2-2,.,.,TGTGCCAGCAGTATGGGAGTCCCGGGGACCGGGGAGCTGTTTTTT,CASSMGVPGTGELFF
TRBV14,TRBJ2-1,.,TRBD2,TGTGCCAGCAGCCAAGATCGGGGGGGAGAGCAGTTCTTC,CASSQDRGGEQFF
TRBV5-1,TRBJ2-7,.,TRBD1,TGCGCCAGCAGCTCTGACAGGGGGCTCGAGCAGTACTTC,CASSSDRGLEQYF
TRBV11-2,TRBJ2-7,few,.,TGTGCCAGCAGCTTCCAGGACTACGAGCAGTACTTC,CASSFQDYEQYF
TRBV18,TRBJ2-1,.,TRBD2,TGTGCCAGCTCATCCCCCAGAAGCGGGATCAATGAGCAGTTCTTC,CASSSPRSGINEQFF
TRBV28,TRBJ2-7,.,.,TGTGCCAGCAACTCCTTGGGGGCTCGGTCCTACGAGCAGTACTTC,CASNSLGARSYEQYF
TRBV20-1,TRBJ1-2,.,.,TGCAGTGCCGGTTTAAATGGCTACACCTTC,CSAGLNGYTF
TRBV4-3,TRBJ1-1,once,.,TGCGCCAGCAGCCAGGTAACAGGGTCCATGAACACTGAAGCTTTCTTT,CASSQVTGSMNTEAFF
TRBV6-5,TRBJ1-5,.,.,TGTGCCACCCGGAAGCGAAGGAGCAATCAGCCCCAGCATTTT,CATRKRRSNQPQHF
TRBV19,TRBJ1-5,.,.,TGTGCCAGTAGTATTGAGGGCCTCTCCAATCAGCCCCAGCATTTT,CASSIEGLSNQPQHF
TRBV28,TRBJ1-5,few,TRBD1,TGTGCCAGCAGTTCGGGACAGGGTAATCAGCCCCAGCATTTT,CASSSGQGNQPQHF
TRBV5-1,TRBJ2-1,.,.,TGCGCCAGCAGCTTCCTTTCGGGAGAATCCTACAATGAGCAGTTCTTC,CASSFLSGESYNEQFF
TRBV6-5,TRBJ1-2,.,TRBD1,TGTGCCAGCAGTTACTCCAGACAGGGGTTCTATGGCTACACCTTC,CASSYSRQGFYGYTF
TRBV6-5,TRBJ2-2,.,TRBD1,TGTGCCAGCAGAAGACAGGGGGTGAACACCGGGGAGCTGTTTTTT,CASRRQGVNTGELFF
TRBV7-2,TRBJ1-2,.,.,TGTGCCAGCAGCTTAGGGGGGGGGTTCGGCTACACCTTC,CASSLGGGFGYTF
TRBV7-8,TRBJ2-6,.,.,TGTGCCAGCAGCTCCCGCGGACTTGATTTCTCTGGGGCCAACGTCCTGACTTTC,CASSSRGLDFSGANVLTF
TRBV4-1,TRBJ2-7,.,.,TGCGCCAGCAGCCAACTACACCTAGATTACGAGCAGTACTTC,CASSQLHLDYEQYF
TRBV5-1,TRBJ2-3,.,TRBD1,TGCGCCAGCAGCGTCGGAGGGGACAGGGCTGATACGCAGTATTTT,CASSVGGDRADTQYF
TRBV2,TRBJ1-2,few,.,TGTGCCAGCAGCAGTGGCAGCGCCTTCTATGGCTACACCTTC,CASSSGSAFYGYTF
TRBV28,TRBJ2-7,.,TRBD2,TGTGCCAGCAGCCCCTCTAGCGGGATATCGTACGAGCAGTACTTC,CASSPSSGISYEQYF
TRBV28,TRBJ2-3,.,TRBD2,TGTGCCAGCAGCCCAACTAGCGAGACGTTCACAGATACGCAGTATTTT,CASSPTSETFTDTQYF
TRBV7-2,TRBJ2-7,.,TRBD2,TGTGCCAGCAGCTTAGCGAGCGGGAGGACCGACTACGAGCAGTACTTC,CASSLASGRTDYEQYF
TRBV5-8,TRBJ2-5,once,.,TGTGCCAGCAGCTTGAGTCACCGAGGGGAGACCCAGTACTTC,CASSLSHRGETQYF
TRBV28,TRBJ1-1,.,.,TGTGCCAGCAGTTTACGAGCGGGGGCTGGGAACACTGAAGCTTTCTTT,CASSLRAGAGNTEAFF
TRBV6-5,TRBJ1-5,.,.,TGTGCCAGCTCCCAGGGGAGAGGTCAGCCCCAGCATTTT,CASSQGRGQPQHF
TRBV5-6,TRBJ2-3,few,TRBD2,TGTGCCAGCAGCATACGGACTAGCGGGACGACAGATACGCAGTATTTT,CASSIRTSGTTDTQYF
TRBV14,TRBJ2-1,few,TRBD2,TGTGCCAGCAGCCAAAACCCCTGGCTAGCGGGTAATAACAATGAGCAGTTCTTC,CASSQNPWLAGNNNEQFF
TRBV18,TRBJ2-3,.,.,TGTGCCAGCTCACCGGGGGGGGGCCCGGATACGCAGTATTTT,CASSPGGGPDTQYF
TRBV9,TRBJ2-1,once,.,TGTGCCAGCAGCGTAGATCCAGGGGCTGGTGGTAATGAGCAGTTCTTC,CASSVDPGAGGNEQFF
TRBV4-1,TRBJ2-5,.,TRBD1,TGCGCCAGCAGCCAATCGACAGGGAAATATATGGAGACCCAGTACTTC,CASSQSTGKYMETQYF
TRBV30,TRBJ2-7,.,TRBD1,TGTGCCTGGAGCCCCTCCCCGGGACAGGGGAGCTCCTACGAGCAGTACTTC,CAWSPSPGQGSSYEQYF
TRBV6-1,TRBJ1-5,many,.,TGTGCCAGCAGGCTAAACAGTGGCAATCAGCCCCAGCATTTT,CASRLNSGNQPQHF
TRBV27,TRBJ1-1,few,.,TGTGCCAGCAGTCATCATCCGCCGGTCCCTGAAGCTTTCTTT,CASSHHPPVPEAFF
TRBV19,TRBJ2-3,.,TRBD1,TGTGCCAGTAGTACCGACAGGGCCGCCCCCACGCAGTATTTT,CASSTDRAAPTQYF
TRBV12-5,TRBJ2-3,.,TRBD2,TGTGCTAGTGGTTTGTATAGCGGGATCACAGATACGCAGTATTTT,CASGLYSGITDTQYF
TRBV5-1,TRBJ2-2,few,.,TGCGCCAGCAGCTTGGTTAGCGGTGAGATAGGCACCGGGGAGCTGTTTTTT,CASSLVSGEIGTGELFF